The 30 T cell receptor beta chains below were found in one sample sequenced in a study of blood T cell repertoires in COVID-19. Assay: immunoSEQ multiplex PCR; the TCRdb copy retains only in-frame clones and omits some. The repertoire holds fewer than 350,000 clones, with roughly 89% as singletons. The sequencing input was peripheral blood. Receptors originate from a woman aged 60 to 75 with COVID-19, enrolled during active disease.

In its sample, this clone was seen once. The chain couples TRBV30 to TRBJ2-3; D is possibly TRBD2 (6 bases). Germline CDR1 GTSNPN, CDR2 SVGIG (reference sequence). This CDR3 comprises 14 residues. V lost 0 bases and J 0 bases, leaving 7 bases between the germline ends. The chain's CDR3 is CAWSVSGSTDTQYF. As DNA, the CDR3 is TGTGCCTGGAGTGTGAGCGGGAGCACAGATACGCAGTATTTT.

This sequence joins TRBV7-9 and TRBJ2-3; D is unresolved. Trimming cost V 3 bases and J 4 bases, with 8 bases left between them. The CDR3 totals 13 residues. CDR1 is SEHNR, CDR2 FQNEAQ, per germline (reference sequence). The chain's CDR3 is CASSFLGPDTQYF. DNA for the CDR3: TGTGCCAGCAGCTTCCTAGGTCCAGATACGCAGTATTTT.

This rearrangement joins TRBV5-4 to TRBJ2-6; 8 bases match TRBD2. This CDR3 comprises 18 residues. Germline assignment: CDR1 SGHNT and CDR2 YYREEE (reference sequence). V shed 2 bases and J 0 bases; nucleotides not matched to a gene: 7. CDR3 DNA: TGTGCCAGCAGCTTTCGTACTAGCGGACACTCTGGGGCCAACGTCCTGACTTTC. Residues: CASSFRTSGHSGANVLTF.

V usage is TRBV6-5 and J usage is TRBJ1-3; D remains unclear. With 2 bases removed from V and 0 bases from J, the gap between germline ends came to 8 bases. Germline-derived CDR1 and CDR2 are MNHEY and SVGAGI. CDR3 size: 15 residues. CDR3 amino acids: CASSYERSSGNTIYF. The CDR3 nucleotides are TGTGCCAGCAGTTACGAAAGGAGCTCTGGAAACACCATATATTTT.

The chain recombines TRBV4-1 with TRBJ1-5, with 7 bases that match TRBD1. The V gene end was trimmed by 0 bases and the J gene end by 5 bases; junction bases not matched to a gene: 10. In germline, CDR1 is MGHRA, CDR2 YSYEKL. CDR3 size: 17 residues. The CDR3 is CASSQDQGGAGYQPQHF. CDR3 coding DNA: TGCGCCAGCAGCCAAGATCAGGGGGGCGCGGGATATCAGCCCCAGCATTTT.

The rearrangement joins TRBV5-6 to TRBJ1-4, with 12 bases lining up with TRBD1. V was pared by 5 bases and J by 10 bases, with 9 bases of the junction left unmatched. The CDR3 covers 15 residues. Per the germline V gene, CDR1 is SGHDT and CDR2 is YYEEEE. Written as DNA, the CDR3 is TGTGCCAGCAGTTTGCCGGGACAGGGGGCGGGAAAACTGTTTTTT. It codes for CASSLPGQGAGKLFF.

The chain employs TRBV27 and TRBJ1-4; 7 nucleotides match TRBD1. Per germline, CDR1 MNHEY and CDR2 SMNVEV (reference sequence). The CDR3 covers 15 residues. After removal of 2 bases from V and 4 bases from J, the junction contained 4 bases not matched to a gene. CDR3 residues: CASSLRGQFNEKLFF. DNA for the CDR3: TGTGCCAGCAGTTTAAGGGGACAGTTTAATGAAAAACTGTTTTTT.

This rearrangement joins TRBV14 to TRBJ1-2, with 9 bases identical to TRBD1. This CDR3 spans 15 amino acids. Germline CDR1 is SGHDN and CDR2 is FVKESK. With V trimmed by 6 bases and J by 4 bases, 9 bases remained unmatched. The CDR3 sequence: CASSLRTGDGYGYTF. As DNA, the CDR3 is TGTGCCAGCAGTCTTAGGACAGGGGATGGCTATGGCTACACCTTC.

This chain uses TRBV3-1 (or the pseudogene TRBV3-2) with TRBJ1-1, with D possibly matching TRBD1 (5 bases). The germline V and J ends were trimmed by 4 bases and 3 bases, with 12 bases remaining between them. Germline-derived CDR1 and CDR2 are LGHDT and YNNKEL (reference sequence). The CDR3 has 14 amino acids. CDR3 protein: CASSRGLLDTEAFF. The DNA for the CDR3 is TGTGCCAGCAGCCGGGGACTCTTGGACACTGAAGCTTTCTTT.

The rearrangement uses TRBV7-9 and TRBJ1-1; tentative D call: TRBD1 (5 bases). CDR3 size: 11 residues. V was cut by 2 bases and J by 10 bases, with 8 bases left in between. Germline loops: CDR1 SEHNR, CDR2 FQNEAQ (reference sequence). The DNA for the CDR3 is TGTGCCAGCAGCTTAAGGGGCGGAGCTTTCTTT. Amino acid sequence: CASSLRGGAFF. The full variable domain, with the rest looked up from reference TRBV7-9 and TRBJ1-1, is DTGVSQNPRHKITKRGQNVTFRCDPISEHNRLYWYRQTLGQGPEFLTYFQNEAQLEKSRLLSDRFSAERPKGSFSTLEIQRTEQGDSAMYLCASSLRGGAFFGQGTRLTVV.

The DNA for the CDR3 is TGTGCCAGTAGTCCCCCAGGATCTAAACGCAACTATGGCTACACCTTC. Amino acids: CASSPPGSKRNYGYTF. J is TRBJ1-2 and V is TRBV19; D gene unclear. V lost 5 bases and J lost 2, with 18 bases in between. The CDR3 has 16 amino acids. Germline CDR1 LNHDA, CDR2 SQIVND (reference sequence).

This sequence joins TRBV6-4 and TRBJ1-6, with D possibly matching TRBD1 (5 bases). In germline, CDR1 is MRHNA, CDR2 SNTAGT. Between the trimmed V and J ends, which lost 6 bases and 6 bases, there was a span of 9 bases. The CDR3 sequence is 13 residues long. CDR3 DNA sequence: TGTGCCAGCAGATTGACAGCTAATTCACCCCTCCACTTT. It specifies CASRLTANSPLHF.

The V call is TRBV28, the J call TRBJ1-2, with D possibly being TRBD1 (5 bases). Trimming took 5 bases from V and 3 from J, leaving 22 bases between them. CDR1 is MDHEN, CDR2 SYDVKM, per germline. The CDR3 extends over 17 amino acids. CDR3 DNA sequence: TGTGCCAGCAGTCCCAGTCTTGGGGGGGTAGTGGACTATGGCTACACCTTC. As protein: CASSPSLGGVVDYGYTF.

V and J are TRBV19 and TRBJ1-4; D unresolved. V lost 0 bases and J 4 bases, leaving 9 bases between the germline ends. The CDR3 is 15 residues long. Looked up from germline, CDR1 is LNHDA and CDR2 is SQIVND (reference sequence). CDR3 region: CASSIDSRGNEKLFF. The CDR3 nucleotides read TGTGCCAGTAGTATAGATTCACGGGGTAATGAAAAACTGTTTTTT.

This clone was detected only once. This chain uses TRBV19 with TRBJ1-3; 7 positions agree with TRBD1. Germline V lookup: CDR1 LNHDA, CDR2 SQIVND (reference sequence). V shed 6 bases, J shed 0 bases, and the junction held 2 bases outside the gene matches. The CDR3 length is 14 residues. The CDR3 DNA follows: TGTGCCAGTAGCACAGGGGCCTCTGGAAACACCATATATTTT. It translates to CASSTGASGNTIYF.

CDR3 coding DNA: TGTGCCAGCAGCCAAGTAGGAGCAGCGTATAACTATGGCTACACCTTC. This translates into CASSQVGAAYNYGYTF. The chain has TRBV4-2 and TRBJ1-2; D is unresolved. V lost 1 base and J lost 1, with 13 bases in between. Looked up from germline, CDR1 is LGHNA and CDR2 is YNFKEQ. This CDR3 is 16 amino acids long.

The chain uses TRBV25-1 and TRBJ1-1, with no clear D. Germline V gives CDR1 MGHDK, CDR2 SYGVNS. The CDR3 is 14 amino acids. V was trimmed by 2 bases and J by 7 bases, leaving 14 bases between them. CDR3 region: CASSEEGGRFEAFF. DNA of the CDR3: TGTGCCAGCAGTGAAGAGGGAGGGCGCTTTGAAGCTTTCTTT. The variable domain in full, with the rest retrieved from reference TRBV25-1 and TRBJ1-1, is EADIYQTPRYLVIGTGKKITLECSQTMGHDKMYWYQQDPGMELHLIHYSYGVNSTEKGDLSSESTVSRIRTEHFPLTLESARPSHTSQYLCASSEEGGRFEAFFGQGTRLTVV.

CDR3 in amino acids: CASRDRGTGNEQYF. CDR3 DNA sequence: TGTGCCAGCAGGGACAGGGGGACAGGGAACGAGCAGTACTTC. The rearrangement links TRBV5-4 to TRBJ2-7; 10 bases are a match to TRBD1. This CDR3 comprises 14 residues. V shed 5 bases, J shed 5 bases, and the junction held 7 bases outside the gene matches. Germline CDR1 SGHNT, CDR2 YYREEE (reference sequence).

The chain uses TRBV5-6 and TRBJ1-1; TRBD1 matches 8 bases. This CDR3 spans 14 amino acids. Trimming removed 3 bases from V and 6 bases from J; junction bases left unmatched: 7. CDR1 and CDR2 (germline): SGHDT, YYEEEE. CDR3 loop: CASSWRTGPPEAFF. CDR3 DNA: TGTGCCAGCAGCTGGCGGACAGGGCCCCCTGAAGCTTTCTTT.

Of note for this clone: This sample includes further DNA sequences coding for the same CDR3. The chain recombines TRBV5-1 with TRBJ1-2, with D tentatively TRBD1 (6 bases). This CDR3 comprises 14 residues. Trimming shortened V by 3 bases and J by 1 base, and 10 bases separated the two germline ends. Germline V lookup: CDR1 SGHRS, CDR2 YFSETQ. CDR3 region: CASSSTGDNYGYTF. The CDR3 DNA is TGCGCCAGCAGCTCGACAGGCGATAACTATGGCTACACCTTC.

The chain carries TRBV4-1 and TRBJ2-3; maybe TRBD2 (5 bases). Trimming pared 0 bases from V and 4 bases from J, leaving 17 bases between. CDR1 MGHRA and CDR2 YSYEKL come from the germline V gene. The CDR3 extends over 17 amino acids. CDR3 nucleotide sequence: TGCGCCAGCAGCCAAGATCTGGAGACTACGGCCCCAGATACGCAGTATTTT. Translation: CASSQDLETTAPDTQYF.

This chain uses TRBV18 with TRBJ1-1; no reliable D call. The CDR3 totals 16 residues. Trimming pared 3 bases from V and 0 bases from J, leaving 14 bases between. The germline V gene has CDR1 KGHSH and CDR2 LQKENI. In nucleotides, the CDR3 is TGTGCCAGCTCACCTACAATTGTACCCCTGAACACTGAAGCTTTCTTT. Its protein is CASSPTIVPLNTEAFF.

The rearrangement joins TRBV5-1 to TRBJ1-2, with 12 bases aligning to TRBD1. This CDR3 region has 15 residues. V shed 4 bases and J 8 bases; nucleotides not matched to a gene: 9. Germline V gene lookup returns CDR1 SGHRS and CDR2 YFSETQ. The chain's CDR3 is CASSQAGTGGTGYTF. The CDR3 DNA sequence: TGCGCCAGCAGCCAGGCAGGGACAGGGGGCACAGGCTACACCTTC.

This clone has more than one count but fewer than ten. The chain carries TRBV20-1 and TRBJ2-7, with TRBD1 matching 7 bases. The CDR3 covers 11 residues. The germline CDR1 and CDR2 sequences are DFQATT and SNEGSKA (reference sequence). V was pared by 3 bases and J by 5 bases, with 1 base of the junction left unmatched. Written as DNA, the CDR3 is TGCAGTGCTAGCCAGGGGGACGAGCAGTACTTC. Its translation is CSASQGDEQYF.

This chain joins TRBV6-6 and TRBJ1-2; 9 positions agree with TRBD1. This CDR3 is 13 amino acids long. Per the germline V gene, CDR1 is MNHNY and CDR2 is SVGAGI (reference sequence). The ends lost 6 bases at V and 11 bases at J; junction bases unmatched: 10. CDR3 bases: TGTGCCAGCAGACCCGACAGGGGGAAAGGTTACACCTTC. It codes for CASRPDRGKGYTF.

The count of this clone is one. The chain recombines TRBV18 with TRBJ2-3; D may be TRBD2 (6 bases). Germline V gene sequence: CDR1 KGHSH, CDR2 LQKENI. This CDR3 is built from 14 residues. Trimming pared 2 bases from V and 4 bases from J, leaving 10 bases between. The CDR3 region is CASSPTSTADTQYF. CDR3 DNA sequence: TGTGCCAGCTCACCAACTAGCACAGCAGATACGCAGTATTTT.

CDR3 sequence: CASSPGQGYNEQFF. CDR3 nucleotides: TGTGCCAGCTCACCTGGACAGGGTTACAATGAGCAGTTCTTC. The V gene is TRBV18, the J gene TRBJ2-1, with TRBD1 identical over 8 bases. The CDR3 consists of 14 residues. The trim removed 3 bases at V and 4 bases at J, leaving 2 bases unmatched. Germline CDR1 is KGHSH and CDR2 is LQKENI.

The chain recombines TRBV30 with TRBJ1-6; D uncertain. The CDR3 runs to 14 residues. Germline V lookup: CDR1 GTSNPN, CDR2 SVGIG (reference sequence). The ends were cut back, 3 bases at V and 0 bases at J, with 6 bases in the middle. CDR3 sequence (DNA): TGTGCCTGGAGCCGGAGCTCCTATAATTCACCCCTCCACTTT. Amino acid sequence: CAWSRSSYNSPLHF.

The V and J genes are TRBV25-1 and TRBJ1-2, with TRBD1 identical over 8 bases. The CDR3 is 15 residues long. The V gene end was trimmed by 6 bases and the J gene end by 5 bases; junction bases not matched to a gene: 11. The germline V gene has CDR1 MGHDK and CDR2 SYGVNS. The DNA for the CDR3 is TGTGCCAGCAGCCGACCTGGACAGGGAGCTTATGGCTACACCTTC. Translating it yields CASSRPGQGAYGYTF.

The genes are TRBV5-5 and TRBJ1-3; 7 nucleotides line up with TRBD1. The germline CDR1 and CDR2 sequences are SGHKS and YYEKEE (reference sequence). Germline trimming cut 3 bases from V and 8 bases from J; bases unmatched to any gene: 11. The CDR3 consists of 15 residues. CDR3 bases: TGTGCCAGCAGCTCCACAGGGGCTAAGGGAGACACCATATATTTT. This gives the protein CASSSTGAKGDTIYF.